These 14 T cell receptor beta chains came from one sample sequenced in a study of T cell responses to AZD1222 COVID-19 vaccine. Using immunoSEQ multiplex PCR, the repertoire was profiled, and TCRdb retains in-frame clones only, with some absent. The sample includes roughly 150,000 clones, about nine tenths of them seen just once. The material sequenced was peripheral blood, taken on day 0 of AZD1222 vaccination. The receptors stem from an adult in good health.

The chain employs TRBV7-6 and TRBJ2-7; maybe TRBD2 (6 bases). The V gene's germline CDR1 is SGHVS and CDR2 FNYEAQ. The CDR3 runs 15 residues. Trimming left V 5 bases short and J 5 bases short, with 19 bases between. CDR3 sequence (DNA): TGTGCCAGCAGCCCAGAAGGACTAAGGACCCACGAGCAGTACTTC. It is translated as CASSPEGLRTHEQYF.

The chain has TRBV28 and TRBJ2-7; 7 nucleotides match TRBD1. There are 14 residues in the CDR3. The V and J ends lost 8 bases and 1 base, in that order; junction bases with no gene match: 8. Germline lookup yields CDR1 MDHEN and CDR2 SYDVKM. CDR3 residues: CASPPTGRSYEQYF. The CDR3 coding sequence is TGTGCCAGCCCTCCGACAGGGCGATCCTACGAGCAGTACTTC.

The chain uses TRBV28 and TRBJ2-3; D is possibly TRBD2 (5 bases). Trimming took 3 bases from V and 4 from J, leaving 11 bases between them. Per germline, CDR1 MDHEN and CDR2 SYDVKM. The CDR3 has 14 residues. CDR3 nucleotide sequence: TGTGCCAGCAGTTTTCCCCCGGGGTCAGATACGCAGTATTTT. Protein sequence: CASSFPPGSDTQYF. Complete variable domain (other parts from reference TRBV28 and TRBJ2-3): DVKVTQSSRYLVKRTGEKVFLECVQDMDHENMFWYRQDPGLGLRLIYFSYDVKMKEKGDIPEGYSVSREKKERFSLILESASTNQTSMYLCASSFPPGSDTQYFGPGTRLTVL.

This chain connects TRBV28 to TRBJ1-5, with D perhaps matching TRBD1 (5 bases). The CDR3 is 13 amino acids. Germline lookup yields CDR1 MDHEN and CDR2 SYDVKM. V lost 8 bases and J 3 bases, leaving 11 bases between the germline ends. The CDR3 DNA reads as TGTGCCAGCGACCGGGGCCTCAATCAGCCCCAGCATTTT. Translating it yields CASDRGLNQPQHF.

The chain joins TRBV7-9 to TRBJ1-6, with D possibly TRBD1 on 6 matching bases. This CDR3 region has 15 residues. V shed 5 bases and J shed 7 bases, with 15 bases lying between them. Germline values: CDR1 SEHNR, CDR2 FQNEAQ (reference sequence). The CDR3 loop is CASSQRRGGNSPLHF. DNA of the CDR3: TGTGCCAGCAGCCAACGTAGGGGGGGAAATTCACCCCTCCACTTT. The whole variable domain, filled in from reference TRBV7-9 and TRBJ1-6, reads DTGVSQNPRHKITKRGQNVTFRCDPISEHNRLYWYRQTLGQGPEFLTYFQNEAQLEKSRLLSDRFSAERPKGSFSTLEIQRTEQGDSAMYLCASSQRRGGNSPLHFGNGTRLTVT.

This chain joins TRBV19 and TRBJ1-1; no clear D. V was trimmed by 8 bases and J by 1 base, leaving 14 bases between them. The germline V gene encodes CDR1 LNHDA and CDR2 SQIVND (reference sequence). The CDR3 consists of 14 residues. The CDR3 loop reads CASHPRAENTEAFF. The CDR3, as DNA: TGTGCCAGTCACCCTCGTGCCGAGAACACTGAAGCTTTCTTT.

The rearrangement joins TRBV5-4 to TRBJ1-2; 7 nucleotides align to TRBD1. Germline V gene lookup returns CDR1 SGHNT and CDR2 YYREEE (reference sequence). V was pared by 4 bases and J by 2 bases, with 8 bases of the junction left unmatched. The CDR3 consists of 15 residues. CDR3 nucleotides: TGTGCCAGCAGCCCCTACCTGACAGGGAACTATGGCTACACCTTC. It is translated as CASSPYLTGNYGYTF.

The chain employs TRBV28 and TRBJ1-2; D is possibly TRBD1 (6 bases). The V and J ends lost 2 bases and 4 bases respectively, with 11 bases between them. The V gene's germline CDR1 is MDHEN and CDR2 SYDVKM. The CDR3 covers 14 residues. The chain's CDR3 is CASSLVGRGYGYTF. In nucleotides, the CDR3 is TGTGCCAGCAGTTTAGTTGGCAGGGGCTATGGCTACACCTTC.

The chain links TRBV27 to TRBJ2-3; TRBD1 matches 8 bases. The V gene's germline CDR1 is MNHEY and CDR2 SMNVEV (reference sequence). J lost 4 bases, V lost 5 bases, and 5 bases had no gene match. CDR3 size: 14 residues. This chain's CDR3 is CASSLRQGPDTQYF. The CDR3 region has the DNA TGTGCCAGCAGTCTTAGACAGGGGCCAGATACGCAGTATTTT.

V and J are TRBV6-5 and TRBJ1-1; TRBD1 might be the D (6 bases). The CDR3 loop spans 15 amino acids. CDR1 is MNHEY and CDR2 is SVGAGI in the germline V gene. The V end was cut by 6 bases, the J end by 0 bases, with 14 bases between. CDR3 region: CASREGGSMNTEAFF. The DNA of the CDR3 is TGTGCCAGCAGAGAGGGGGGCAGCATGAACACTGAAGCTTTCTTT.

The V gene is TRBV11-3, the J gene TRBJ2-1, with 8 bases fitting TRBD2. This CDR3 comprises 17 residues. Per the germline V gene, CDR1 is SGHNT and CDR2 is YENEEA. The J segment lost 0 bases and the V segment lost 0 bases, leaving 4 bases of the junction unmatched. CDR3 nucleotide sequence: TGTGCCAGCAGCTTAGAAATTAGCGGGAACTCCTACAATGAGCAGTTCTTC. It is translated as CASSLEISGNSYNEQFF.

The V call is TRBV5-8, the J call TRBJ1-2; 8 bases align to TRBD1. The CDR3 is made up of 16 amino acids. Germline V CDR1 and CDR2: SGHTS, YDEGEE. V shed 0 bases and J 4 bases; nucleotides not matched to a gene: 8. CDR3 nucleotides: TGTGCCAGCAGCTTGGCGGGGGCAGGGGGCACCTATGGCTACACCTTC. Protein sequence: CASSLAGAGGTYGYTF.

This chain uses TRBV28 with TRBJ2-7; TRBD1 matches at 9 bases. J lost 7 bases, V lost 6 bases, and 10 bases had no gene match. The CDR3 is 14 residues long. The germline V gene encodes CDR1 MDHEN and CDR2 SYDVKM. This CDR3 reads CASSTRQGEFEQYF. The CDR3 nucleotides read TGTGCCAGCAGCACCCGACAGGGGGAATTTGAGCAGTACTTC.

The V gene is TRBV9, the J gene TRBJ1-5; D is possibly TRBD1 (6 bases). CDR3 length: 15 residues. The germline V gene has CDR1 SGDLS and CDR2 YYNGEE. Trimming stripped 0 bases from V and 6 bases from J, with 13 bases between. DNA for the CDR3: TGTGCCAGCAGCGTAGAAGGGGGGTTGGGTCAGCCCCAGCATTTT. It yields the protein CASSVEGGLGQPQHF.